This T cell receptor beta chain was documented in a study of T cells in Graves' hyperthyroidism and ophthalmopathy. Study conclusions and caveats: The model foresaw ophthalmopathy a median around 6.4 months prior to onset. A model of 13 V-J pairs discriminated ophthalmopathy from stable hyperthyroidism.

There were TCR beta CDR3 regions amplified from RNA transcripts. With the HTBI primer set, the TCR CDR3 went through a first round of RT-PCR. One entry per CDR3 protein results from TCRdb running MiXCR on the multiplex PCR reads. Of around 600,000 distinct CDR3 sequences in the sample, approximately 42% are singletons; the top ten hold about 7.2%. The V end was cut by 3 bases, the J end by 6 bases, with 7 bases between. The CDR3 runs to 11 residues. Germline CDR1 is SGHRS and CDR2 is YFSETQ. This clonotype came up many times. Antigen: not known. The study based diagnoses on clinical symptoms, serum thyroxine and TRAb, thyroid ultrasound and orbital computed tomography.

This receptor was taken from an adult man with Graves' disease, either hyperthyroidism or ophthalmopathy (not recorded which). This chain connects TRBV5-1 to TRBJ2-7; D remains ambiguous. Sequencing used peripheral blood or thyroid tissue (not recorded which). Here the CDR3 reads CASSSPTEQYF. CDR3 sequence (DNA): TGCGCCAGCAGCTCCCCGACCGAGCAGTACTTC.